The 21 T cell receptor beta chains below come from one sample, sequenced in a study of cytomegalovirus exposure and HLA in healthy donors. PCR amplification relied on 60 Vbeta primers (plus 13 Jbeta primers). Data came from immunoSEQ multiplex PCR; TCRdb stores just in-frame clones and leaves some out. The data hold 95,000 or so clones, with roughly 79% observed a single time. Sequencing used PBMCs. These receptors came from a woman in her 70s in good health and CMV-seropositive.

The chain couples TRBV2 to TRBJ2-7, with D perhaps matching TRBD2 (6 bases). With 10 bases removed from V and 2 bases from J, the gap between germline ends came to 18 bases. CDR3 size: 14 residues. In germline, CDR1 is SNHLY, CDR2 FYNNEI. The CDR3, as DNA: TGTGCCACCTTAGTAGGGACTCCCCCCTACGAGCAGTACTTC. Translating it yields CATLVGTPPYEQYF. Full variable domain (outside the CDR3, taken from reference TRBV2 and TRBJ2-7): EPEVTQTPSHQVTQMGQEVILRCVPISNHLYFYWYRQILGQKVEFLVSFYNNEISEKSEIFDDQFSVERPDGSNFTLKIRSTKLEDSAMYFCATLVGTPPYEQYFGPGTRLTVT.

The chain recombines TRBV9 with TRBJ2-5; 14 bases agree with TRBD2. The CDR3 runs 16 residues. The V gene end was trimmed by 4 bases and the J gene end by 5 bases; junction bases not matched to a gene: 7. Per the germline V gene, CDR1 is SGDLS and CDR2 is YYNGEE. CDR3 sequence (DNA): TGTGCCAGCAGCTCAGGACTAGCGGGGGGTTTGGAGACCCAGTACTTC. Translated, it gives CASSSGLAGGLETQYF.

The chain carries TRBV30 and TRBJ1-1; D gene ambiguous. V lost 2 bases and J 3 bases, leaving 16 bases between the germline ends. Germline lookup yields CDR1 GTSNPN and CDR2 SVGIG (reference sequence). The CDR3 runs to 15 residues. CDR3 in amino acids: CAWSRVAGGYTEAFF. The CDR3 DNA follows: TGTGCCTGGAGTAGAGTAGCAGGCGGGTACACTGAAGCTTTCTTT.

This sequence joins TRBV30 and TRBJ1-5, with D maybe TRBD1 (5 bases). V lost 5 bases and J lost 3, with 11 bases in between. Germline-derived CDR1 and CDR2 are GTSNPN and SVGIG (reference sequence). This CDR3 is built from 13 residues. CDR3 nucleotide sequence: TGTGCCTGGGGAAGACAGACCAATCAGCCCCAGCATTTT. Translation gives CAWGRQTNQPQHF.

This sequence joins TRBV23-1 and TRBJ2-3; 8 bases agree with TRBD1. TRBV23-1 is an open reading frame whose function is uncertain. V lost 4 bases to trimming and J lost 3 bases; unmatched junction nucleotides: 9. CDR3 length equals 16 residues. The CDR3 bases are TGCGCCAGCAGTCCCCAACGGACAGGGCGTACAGATACGCAGTATTTT. Protein: CASSPQRTGRTDTQYF.

Comment on this clone: Within the sample, other DNA sequences also encode this same CDR3. The rearrangement joins TRBV4-3 to TRBJ2-5; a weak D match, TRBD2 (6 bases). V lost 0 bases and J 2 bases, leaving 13 bases between the germline ends. CDR1 is LGHNA and CDR2 is YSLEER in the germline V gene. The CDR3 length is 16 residues. The CDR3 DNA reads as TGCGCCAGCAGCCAAGATCTAGGAGGACTACAAGAGACCCAGTACTTC. Its protein is CASSQDLGGLQETQYF.

The CDR3 DNA follows: TGTGCCAGCAGCAAAGTGGTAGGGGACTATGGCTACACCTTC. It codes for CASSKVVGDYGYTF. The gene calls are TRBV21-1 and TRBJ1-2; the table names TRBD1, a call not compared with the DNA. TRBV21-1 constitutes a pseudogene. This CDR3 is 14 amino acids long.

The count of this clone is one. The chain carries TRBV28 and TRBJ2-5; the D gene is possibly TRBD1 (6 bases). There are 14 residues in the CDR3. Germline loops: CDR1 MDHEN, CDR2 SYDVKM. V lost 5 bases to trimming and J lost 3 bases, with 13 bases between them. CDR3 nucleotides: TGTGCCAGCAGTAATAGGGGGACCGAAGAGACCCAGTACTTC. Translated, it gives CASSNRGTEETQYF.

This rearrangement joins TRBV7-9 to TRBJ2-1, with TRBD2 matching 7 bases. With V trimmed by 5 bases and J by 5 bases, 6 bases remained unmatched. Germline V gene data show CDR1 as SEHNR and CDR2 as FQNEAQ (reference sequence). This CDR3 spans 14 amino acids. The DNA for the CDR3 is TGTGCCAGCAGCCCCCGACTAGCCCACAATGAGCAGTTCTTC. Residues: CASSPRLAHNEQFF.

J is TRBJ1-2 and V is TRBV28; 9 nucleotides line up with TRBD1. The CDR3 sequence is 18 residues long. Germline-derived CDR1 and CDR2 are MDHEN and SYDVKM. V lost 6 bases and J lost 2; bases outside the gene matches: 16. CDR3 in amino acids: CASRLATLRTGANYGYTF. The CDR3 DNA is TGTGCCAGCAGGCTTGCAACTCTTCGGACAGGGGCCAACTATGGCTACACCTTC.

The gene calls are TRBV6-5 and TRBJ2-7, with unresolved D. Germline-derived CDR1 and CDR2 are MNHEY and SVGAGI. V dropped 0 bases and J dropped 2 bases, with 14 bases sitting between them. CDR3 size: 16 residues. In DNA, the CDR3 is TGTGCCAGCAGTTACTCGATGGCACAAACAACCTACGAGCAGTACTTC. Amino acids: CASSYSMAQTTYEQYF.

The chain combines TRBV18 with TRBJ2-7; TRBD2 aligns across 8 bases. The CDR3 totals 15 residues. Germline assignment: CDR1 KGHSH and CDR2 LQKENI. V dropped 5 bases and J dropped 3; count of bases not matched to a gene: 9. The CDR3 DNA sequence: TGTGCCAGCTCAACCGGTGGAGCGGGAGTCTACGAGCAGTACTTC. Residues: CASSTGGAGVYEQYF. The whole variable domain, remainder taken from reference TRBV18 and TRBJ2-7, is NAGVMQNPRHLVRRRGQEARLRCSPMKGHSHVYWYRQLPEEGLKFMVYLQKENIIDESGMPKERFSAEFPKEGPSILRIQQVVRGDSAAYFCASSTGGAGVYEQYFGPGTRLTVT.

V gene TRBV4-3 combines with J gene TRBJ2-3; D is uncertain. Germline V CDR1 and CDR2: LGHNA, YSLEER. The CDR3 sequence is 14 residues long. The V and J ends lost 0 bases and 1 base respectively, with 5 bases between them. The CDR3 DNA reads as TGCGCCAGCAGCCAAGATGCGGGCACAGATACGCAGTATTTT. It encodes CASSQDAGTDTQYF.

The V and J genes are TRBV5-1 and TRBJ2-1; TRBD1 matches at 7 bases. Germline lookup yields CDR1 SGHRS and CDR2 YFSETQ. The CDR3 is 15 amino acids. J gave up 8 bases and V 5 bases, and 13 bases lay outside the gene matches. For the CDR3, the DNA is TGCGCCAGCAGATCTACAGGGGTCCCCTTCGATGAGCAGTTCTTC. It codes for CASRSTGVPFDEQFF.

The chain combines TRBV11-3 with TRBJ2-1; possible D gene TRBD2, 6 bases. Germline V CDR1 and CDR2: SGHNT, YENEEA. The CDR3 totals 15 residues. V was trimmed by 5 bases and J by 1 base, leaving 12 bases between them. DNA of the CDR3: TGTGCCAGCAGCGCGGGGCTAGCGTCCTACAATGAGCAGTTCTTC. The encoded protein is CASSAGLASYNEQFF. The full variable domain, with the rest looked up from reference TRBV11-3 and TRBJ2-1, is EAGVVQSPRYKIIEKKQPVAFWCNPISGHNTLYWYLQNLGQGPELLIRYENEEAVDDSQLPKDRFSAERLKGVDSTLKIQPAELGDSAVYLCASSAGLASYNEQFFGPGTRLTVL.

The chain is built from TRBV5-6 and TRBJ2-3; TRBD2 matches 8 bases. Looked up from germline, CDR1 is SGHDT and CDR2 is YYEEEE. V shed 4 bases and J 4 bases; nucleotides not matched to a gene: 8. The CDR3 runs 15 residues. In nucleotides, the CDR3 is TGTGCCAGCAGCGTCGACGGACTAGCCTCAGATACGCAGTATTTT. This gives the protein CASSVDGLASDTQYF.

The J gene is TRBJ2-1, the V gene TRBV6-6; D remains ambiguous. From germline, CDR1 is MNHNY and CDR2 SVGAGI (reference sequence). The CDR3 has 14 amino acids. Deletions cut 4 bases from V and 6 bases from J, with 13 bases between. CDR3 sequence: CASSFPPERNEQFF. CDR3 bases: TGTGCCAGCAGTTTCCCCCCTGAGCGCAATGAGCAGTTCTTC.

The chain joins TRBV21-1 to TRBJ2-3; the table's D call, TRBD1, has no DNA check behind it. TRBV21-1 is a pseudogene locus. The CDR3 totals 17 residues. The CDR3 protein is CASSKVRRHLTGDTQYF. The CDR3 DNA follows: TGTGCCAGCAGCAAAGTCCGTCGACACCTTACTGGGGATACGCAGTATTTT.

The chain carries TRBV27 and TRBJ2-7; 8 nucleotides line up with TRBD2. Germline CDR1 and CDR2: MNHEY and SMNVEV (reference sequence). This CDR3 region has 15 residues. DNA of the CDR3: TGTGTCGCTCGGGGGGGGGCAAGGAGTGCCTACGAGCAGTACTTC. Translating gives CVARGGARSAYEQYF.

The rearrangement uses TRBV5-6 and TRBJ2-1; 9 nucleotides match TRBD1. The CDR3 length is 13 residues. V was pared by 0 bases and J by 11 bases, with 3 bases of the junction left unmatched. CDR1 is SGHDT, CDR2 YYEEEE, per germline. CDR3 residues: CASSLAGQGKQFF. The CDR3 DNA is TGTGCCAGCAGCTTGGCCGGACAGGGGAAGCAGTTCTTC.

The chain couples TRBV10-3 to TRBJ1-2, with 8 bases lining up with TRBD1. Germline V gene sequence: CDR1 ENHRY, CDR2 SYGVKD. The CDR3 extends over 12 amino acids. With 6 bases clipped from V and 8 bases from J, the junction kept 5 bases outside the gene matches. This chain's CDR3 is CAISQDREGYTF. CDR3 nucleotide sequence: TGTGCCATCAGCCAGGACAGGGAAGGCTACACCTTC.